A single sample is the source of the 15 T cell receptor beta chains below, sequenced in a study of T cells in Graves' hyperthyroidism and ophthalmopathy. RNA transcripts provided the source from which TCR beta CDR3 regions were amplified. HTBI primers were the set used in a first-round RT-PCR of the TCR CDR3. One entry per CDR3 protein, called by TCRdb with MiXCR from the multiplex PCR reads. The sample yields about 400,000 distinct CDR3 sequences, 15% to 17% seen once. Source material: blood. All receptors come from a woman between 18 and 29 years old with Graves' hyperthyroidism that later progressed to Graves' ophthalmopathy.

In nucleotides, the CDR3 is TGCGCCAGCAGCCAAGATCCGGCAGGGGGTCCTGAAGCTTTCTTT. This encodes CASSQDPAGGPEAFF. This chain connects TRBV4-1 to TRBJ1-1, with 7 bases aligning to TRBD1. The CDR3 spans 15 residues. Looked up from germline, CDR1 is MGHRA and CDR2 is YSYEKL. The junction had 7 bases not matched to a gene; V was cut back by 0 bases and J by 6 bases.

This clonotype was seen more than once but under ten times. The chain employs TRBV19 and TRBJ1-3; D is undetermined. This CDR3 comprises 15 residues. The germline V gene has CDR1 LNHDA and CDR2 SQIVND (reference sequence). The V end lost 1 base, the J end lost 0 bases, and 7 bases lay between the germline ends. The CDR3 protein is CASSIAVYSGNTIYF. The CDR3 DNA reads TGTGCCAGTAGTATAGCCGTCTACTCTGGAAACACCATATATTTT.

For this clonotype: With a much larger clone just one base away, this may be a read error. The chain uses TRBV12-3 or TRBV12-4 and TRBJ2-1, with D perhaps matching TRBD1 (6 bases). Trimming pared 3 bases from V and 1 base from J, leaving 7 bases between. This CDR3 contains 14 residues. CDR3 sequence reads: CASSLGASYNEQFF. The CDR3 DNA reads TGTGCCAGCAGTTTGGGGGCATCCTACAATGAGCAGTTCTTC.

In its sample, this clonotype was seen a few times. For the CDR3, the DNA is TGTGCCAGCAGCTTAACAGCTCTCTCCTACGAGCAGTACTTC. Its protein is CASSLTALSYEQYF. The rearrangement joins TRBV7-6 to TRBJ2-7; no definite D call. The CDR3 sequence is 14 residues long. Deletions cut 2 bases from V and 0 bases from J, with 8 bases between. Germline V gene sequence: CDR1 SGHVS, CDR2 FNYEAQ.

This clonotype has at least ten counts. CDR3 DNA sequence: TGTGCCAGCAGCACCGGGACTAGCCCCTTCAATGAGCAGTTCTTC. It yields the protein CASSTGTSPFNEQFF. V is TRBV3-1 and J is TRBJ2-1; 9 bases align to TRBD2. The CDR3 runs 15 residues. Germline loops: CDR1 LGHDT, CDR2 YNNKEL (reference sequence). Trimming cost V 5 bases and J 6 bases; bases outside gene matches: 8.

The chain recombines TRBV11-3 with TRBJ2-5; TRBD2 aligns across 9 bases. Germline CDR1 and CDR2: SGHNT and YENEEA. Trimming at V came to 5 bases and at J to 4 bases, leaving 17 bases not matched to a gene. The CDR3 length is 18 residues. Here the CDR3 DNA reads TGTGCCAGCAGCCCGGTTGAAAGGGGTAGCGGGAGTTTAGAGACCCAGTACTTC. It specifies CASSPVERGSGSLETQYF.

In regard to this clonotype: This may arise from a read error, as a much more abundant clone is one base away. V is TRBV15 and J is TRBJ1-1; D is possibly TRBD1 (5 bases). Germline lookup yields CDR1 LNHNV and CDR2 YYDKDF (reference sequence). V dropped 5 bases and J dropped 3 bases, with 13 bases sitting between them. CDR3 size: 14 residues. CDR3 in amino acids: CATSLGGRDTEAFF. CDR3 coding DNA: TGTGCCACCAGCCTCGGGGGGAGAGACACTGAAGCTTTCTTT.

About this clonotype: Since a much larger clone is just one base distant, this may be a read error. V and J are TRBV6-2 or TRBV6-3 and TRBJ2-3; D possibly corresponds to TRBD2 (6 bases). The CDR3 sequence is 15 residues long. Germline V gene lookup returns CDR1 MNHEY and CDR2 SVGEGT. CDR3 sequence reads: CASSYSSGEPDTQCF. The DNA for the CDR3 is TGTGCCAGCAGTTACTCTAGCGGAGAACCAGATACGCAGTGTTTT.

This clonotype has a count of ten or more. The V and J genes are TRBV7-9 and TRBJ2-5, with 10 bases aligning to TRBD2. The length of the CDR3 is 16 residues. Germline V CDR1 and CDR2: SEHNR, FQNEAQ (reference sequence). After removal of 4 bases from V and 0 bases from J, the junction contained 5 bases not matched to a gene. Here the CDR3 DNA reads TGTGCCAGCAGCTCTAGCGGGAGCTTGTACCAAGAGACCCAGTACTTC. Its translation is CASSSSGSLYQETQYF.

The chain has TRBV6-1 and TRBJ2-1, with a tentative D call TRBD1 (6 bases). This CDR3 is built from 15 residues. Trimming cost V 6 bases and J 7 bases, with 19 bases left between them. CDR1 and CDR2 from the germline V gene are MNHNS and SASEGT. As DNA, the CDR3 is TGTGCCAGCAGAGCCGGACAGACCCTGCGGAATGAGCAGTTCTTC. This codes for CASRAGQTLRNEQFF.

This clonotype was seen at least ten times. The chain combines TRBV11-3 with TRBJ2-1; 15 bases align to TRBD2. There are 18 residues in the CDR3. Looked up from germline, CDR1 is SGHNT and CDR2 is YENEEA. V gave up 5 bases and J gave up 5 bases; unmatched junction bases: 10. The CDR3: CASSPRTSGRASDNEQFF. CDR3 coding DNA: TGTGCCAGCAGCCCCCGGACTAGCGGGAGGGCAAGTGACAATGAGCAGTTCTTC.

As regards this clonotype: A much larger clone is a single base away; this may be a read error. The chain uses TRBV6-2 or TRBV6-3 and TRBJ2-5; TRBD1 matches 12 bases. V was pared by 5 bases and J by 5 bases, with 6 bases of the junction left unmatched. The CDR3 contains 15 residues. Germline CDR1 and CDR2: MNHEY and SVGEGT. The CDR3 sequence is CASSDGTGGPETQYF. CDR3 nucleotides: TGTGCCAGCAGTGACGGGACAGGGGGCCCGGAGACCCAGTACTTC.

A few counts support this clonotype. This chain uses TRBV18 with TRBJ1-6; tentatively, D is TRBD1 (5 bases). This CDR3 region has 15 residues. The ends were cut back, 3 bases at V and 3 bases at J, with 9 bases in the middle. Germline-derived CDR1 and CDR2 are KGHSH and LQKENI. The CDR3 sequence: CASSPQGGYNSPLHF. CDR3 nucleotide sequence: TGTGCCAGCTCACCCCAGGGAGGCTATAATTCACCCCTCCACTTT. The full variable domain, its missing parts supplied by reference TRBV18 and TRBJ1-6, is NAGVMQNPRHLVRRRGQEARLRCSPMKGHSHVYWYRQLPEEGLKFMVYLQKENIIDESGMPKERFSAEFPKEGPSILRIQQVVRGDSAAYFCASSPQGGYNSPLHFGNGTRLTVT.

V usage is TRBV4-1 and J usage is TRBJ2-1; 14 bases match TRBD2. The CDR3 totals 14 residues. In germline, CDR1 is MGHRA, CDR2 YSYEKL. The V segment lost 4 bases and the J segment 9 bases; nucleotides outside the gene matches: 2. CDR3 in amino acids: CASSRLAGGAEQFF. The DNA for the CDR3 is TGCGCCAGCAGCCGACTAGCGGGAGGGGCTGAGCAGTTCTTC.

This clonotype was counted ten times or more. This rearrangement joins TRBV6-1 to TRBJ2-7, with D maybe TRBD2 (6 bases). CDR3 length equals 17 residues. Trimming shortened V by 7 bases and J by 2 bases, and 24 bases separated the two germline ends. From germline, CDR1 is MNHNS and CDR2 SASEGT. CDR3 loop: CASTYPPVRGIPYEQYF. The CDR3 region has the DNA TGTGCCAGCACTTACCCCCCCGTACGGGGGATCCCCTACGAGCAGTACTTC.